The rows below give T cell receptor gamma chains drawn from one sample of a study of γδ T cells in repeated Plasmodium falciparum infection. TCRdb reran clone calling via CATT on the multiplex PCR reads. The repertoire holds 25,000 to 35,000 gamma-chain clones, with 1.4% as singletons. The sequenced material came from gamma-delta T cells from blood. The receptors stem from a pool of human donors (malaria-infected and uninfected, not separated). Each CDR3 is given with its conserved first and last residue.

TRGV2,CATWDGGRKLF
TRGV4,CATWDVYKKLF
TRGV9,CALWESPTYYKKLF
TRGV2,CATWDGRGYKKLF
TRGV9,CALWETPYYKKLF
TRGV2,CATWGYYKKLF
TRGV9,CALWEATPNYYKKLF
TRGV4,CATWDGQGICDWIKTF
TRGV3,CATWDGIYSSDWIKTF
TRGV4,CATWDGQDYYKKLF
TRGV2,CATWDEPYYKKLF
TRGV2,CATWDGTRGQLFF
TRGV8,CATWDNPFVYYKKLF
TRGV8,CATWEYYKKLF
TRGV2,CATWDANQELGKKIKVF
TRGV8,CATWDRKYKKLF
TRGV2,CATWHPLGHYYKKLF
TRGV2,CATWDGPNYYKKLF
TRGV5,CATWDFEVGYYKKLF
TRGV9,CALWEEIRRGPRVGQKIKVF
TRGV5,CATWDRRVEKLF
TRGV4,CATWPFSYYKKLF
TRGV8,CATWGYYYKKLF
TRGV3,CATSPPNYYKKLF
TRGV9,CALWEVQGVYYKKLF
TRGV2,CATWDGPSNYYKKLF
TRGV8,CATWDRLKKLF
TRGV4,CATWAPNTTGWFKIF
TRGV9,CALWEVRQELGKKIKVF
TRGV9,CALWEGKLGKKIKVF
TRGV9,CALWGSHQLGKKIKVF
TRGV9,CALWEVPPAIGLF
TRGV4,CATWDVGYKKLF
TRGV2,CATWDGRRKLF
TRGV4,CATWDGLLPFYKKLF
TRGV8,CATWDEHKELGKKIKVF
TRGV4,CATWGGYKKLF
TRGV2,CATWDGLAYKKLF
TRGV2,CATWDGIYYKKLF
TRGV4,CATWDGPNFYYKKLF
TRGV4,CATWDDFYKKLF
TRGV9,CALWEVREKLF
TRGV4,CATWDPYYKKLF
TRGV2,CATWDVRYYKKLF
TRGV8,CASYVSDWIKTF
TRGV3,CATWDGKLGKKIKVF
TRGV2,CATWDGPCYKKLF
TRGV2,CATWDGRSYKKLF